The entry below gives a single T cell receptor (beta chain) sequence along with its context. Antigen unknown. The library protocol tagged individual cDNA molecules with unique molecular identifiers. TCRdb reprocessed the 5' RACE reads via MiXCR and lists one record per CDR3 protein. The table records approximately 56,000 distinct CDR3 sequences, approximately 10% of them present only once. This entry is derived from a study of early T cells in non-severe SARS-CoV-2 infection. The wider study: The sequenced material was bulk RNA from unsorted whole blood, and its chains were unpaired.

The CDR3 contains 14 residues. With 4 bases clipped from V and 4 bases from J, the junction kept 7 bases outside the gene matches. Per germline, CDR1 SGHRS and CDR2 YFSETQ. Overall study findings and caveats: Using VDJdb, the matching emphasized anti-spike CD8 responses while missing private and CD4 specificities.

The sequence came from an adult who was a healthcare worker with PCR-confirmed SARS-CoV-2 infection or an uninfected control (not recorded which). Sequenced sample: whole blood. The V call is TRBV5-1, the J call TRBJ2-7; 8 nucleotides line up with TRBD1. The CDR3 sequence: CASSPMDREYEQYF. The CDR3 DNA follows: TGCGCCAGCAGCCCCATGGACAGGGAGTACGAGCAGTACTTC.